This T cell receptor (beta chain) was documented in a study of OX40 agonist ivuxolimab in advanced cancers. In the study overall: Ivuxolimab was an agonistic, fully human IgG2 monoclonal antibody directed against OX40 (CD134), a costimulatory receptor. Peripheral TCRbeta sequencing aimed to test whether ivuxolimab altered TCR sequence diversity and caused clonal T-cell expansion. Three dose-escalation patients achieved partial responses, one with hepatocellular carcinoma and two with cutaneous melanoma. Intravenous ivuxolimab was administered to patients every 2 weeks at six dose levels: 0.01, 0.1, 0.3, 1.5, 3 and 10 mg/kg. The dose-escalation cohort was around 84% male with a mean age of 60 years, ranging from roughly 23 to 90. The monotherapy dose-escalation portion (N ≈ 50 patients) of the phase I ivuxolimab trial is reported in the paper. Patients were allowed to have had prior anti-PD-1, anti-PD-L1 or anti-CTLA-4 therapy, and 40% of the dose-escalation patients had previously received checkpoint inhibitors. Of the approximately 54 patients in dose escalation, some 19 had hepatocellular carcinoma, around 15 had melanoma, 9 had renal cell carcinoma and 9 had head and neck cancer. Points the paper makes about the study in general: On average, CD8+ T cells showed more expanded clones than CD4+ T cells after ivuxolimab. Partial responders in the 0.1-3.0 mg/kg groups had among the lowest normalized peripheral clonal expansion, especially among CD8+ T cells. Low levels of normalized T-cell clonal expansion were also seen in some nonresponding patients. The antigen specificity of the clonally expanded peripheral T cells was not determined. At doses from 0.1 to 3.0 mg/kg, clonal expansion was seen in both CD4+ and CD8+ blood T cells between baseline and week 6.

Patients with autoimmune disease history or receiving systemic immunosuppression were excluded from the trial. In every dose cohort, peripheral blood was drawn for TCR sequencing at baseline, cycle 4 day 1, and cycle 7 day 1. Samples came from an open-label, multicenter, first-in-human phase I dose-escalation trial of ivuxolimab. Adults with locally advanced or metastatic melanoma, renal cell carcinoma, hepatocellular carcinoma or head and neck squamous cell carcinoma were enrolled in the trial. Before TCR sequencing, CD4+ and CD8+ T cells were separately sorted from peripheral blood. To sequence the TCRbeta CDR3 region, genomic DNA was isolated from the sorted cells. The immunoSEQ Assay was used to sequence the TCRbeta CDR3 regions. TCRdb holds this immuneACCESS table with in-frame rearrangements only. Some clones are missing; in checked studies, unresolved V genes explain under half, and the rest has no known cause. In this sample the table shows 65,000 to 75,000 clones, 70% to 90% of which occur a single time. The ten top clones hold 2% to 2.5% of the sample.

CDR1 is given as SGHRS and CDR2 as YFSETQ, both from the germline V gene. V and J are truncated by 0 bases and 9 bases respectively, leaving an intervening sequence of 16 bases. From its cysteine to its phenylalanine, the CDR3 spans 15 amino acids. Only the CDR3 region is kept as DNA, spanning 45 bases read in frame from base 1. This clone has just a few counts. This receptor's antigen is unknown. There are no base qualities to consult, and no much larger clone falls within one base. This receptor was taken from an adult with an advanced solid tumor such as melanoma, head and neck, liver or kidney cancer. The rearranged chain carries TRBV5-1 and TRBJ2-1, with TRBD2 as a weak D call on 5 bases. The sample consisted of CD4+ or CD8+ T cells sorted from blood, taken in a trial of the OX40 agonist ivuxolimab. CDR3 loop: CASSLDLAGRGEQFF. The sequence in DNA is TGCGCCAGCAGCTTGGATCTGGCGGGCCGCGGTGAGCAGTTCTTC. Here the CDR3 is joined to the reference TRBV5-1 and TRBJ2-1 genes, and the full variable domain is: KAGVTQTPRYLIKTRGQQVTLSCSPISGHRSVSWYQQTPGQGLQFLFEYFSETQRNKGNFPGRFSGRQFSNSRSEMNVSTLELGDSALYLCASSLDLAGRGEQFFGPGTRLTVL.